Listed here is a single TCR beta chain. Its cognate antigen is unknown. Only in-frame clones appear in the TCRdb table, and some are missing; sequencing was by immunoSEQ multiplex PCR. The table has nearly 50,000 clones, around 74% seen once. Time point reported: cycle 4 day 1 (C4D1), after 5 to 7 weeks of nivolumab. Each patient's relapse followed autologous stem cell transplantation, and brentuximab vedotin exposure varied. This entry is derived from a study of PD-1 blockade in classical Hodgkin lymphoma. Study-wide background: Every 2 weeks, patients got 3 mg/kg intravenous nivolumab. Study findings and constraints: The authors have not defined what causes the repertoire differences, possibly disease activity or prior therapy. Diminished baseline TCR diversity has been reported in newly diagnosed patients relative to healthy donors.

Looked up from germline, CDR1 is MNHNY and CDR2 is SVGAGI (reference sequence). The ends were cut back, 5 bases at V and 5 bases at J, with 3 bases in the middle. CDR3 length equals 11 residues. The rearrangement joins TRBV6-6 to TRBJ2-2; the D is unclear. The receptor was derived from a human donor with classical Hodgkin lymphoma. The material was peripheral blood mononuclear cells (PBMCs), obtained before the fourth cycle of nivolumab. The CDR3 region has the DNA TGTGCCAGCAGTAGAACCGGGGAGCTGTTTTTT. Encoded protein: CASSRTGELFF.